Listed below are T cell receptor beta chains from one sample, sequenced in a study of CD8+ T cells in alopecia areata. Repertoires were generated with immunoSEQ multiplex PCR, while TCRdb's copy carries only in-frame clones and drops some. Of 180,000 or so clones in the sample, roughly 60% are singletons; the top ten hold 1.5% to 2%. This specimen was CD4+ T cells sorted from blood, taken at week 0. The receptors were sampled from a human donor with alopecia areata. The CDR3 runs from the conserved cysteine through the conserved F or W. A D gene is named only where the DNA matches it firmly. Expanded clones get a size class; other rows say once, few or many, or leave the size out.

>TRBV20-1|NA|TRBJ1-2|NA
CSAIQGSGYTF
TGCAGTGCTATTCAGGGAAGTGGCTACACCTTC
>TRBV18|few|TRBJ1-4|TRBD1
CASSPGQGANEKLFF
TGTGCCAGCTCGCCAGGACAGGGGGCTAATGAAAAACTGTTTTTT
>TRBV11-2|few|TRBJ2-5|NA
CASSPRGEGGETQYF
TGTGCCAGCAGCCCCAGGGGCGAGGGCGGGGAGACCCAGTACTTC
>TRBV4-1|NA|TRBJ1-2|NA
CASSESRGDSNYTF
TGCGCCAGCAGCGAGAGTCGGGGAGACTCTAACTACACCTTC
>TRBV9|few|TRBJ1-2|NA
CASSPSGGTLYGYTF
TGTGCCAGCAGCCCCTCGGGCGGAACCCTCTATGGCTACACCTTC
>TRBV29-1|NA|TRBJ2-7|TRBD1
CSVGQVGNEQYF
TGCAGCGTGGGACAGGTTGGTAACGAGCAGTACTTC
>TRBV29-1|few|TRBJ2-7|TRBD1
CSVGTGRNYEQYF
TGCAGCGTTGGGACAGGGCGGAACTACGAGCAGTACTTC
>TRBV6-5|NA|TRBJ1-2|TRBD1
CASKLGQVYGYTF
TGTGCCAGCAAACTAGGACAGGTCTATGGCTACACCTTC
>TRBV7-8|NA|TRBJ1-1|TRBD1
CASRLQGAPNTEAFF
TGTGCCAGCAGACTTCAGGGGGCCCCGAACACTGAAGCTTTCTTT
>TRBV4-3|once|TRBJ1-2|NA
CASSQAHRAHYGYTF
TGCGCCAGCAGCCAAGCTCACAGGGCTCACTATGGCTACACCTTC
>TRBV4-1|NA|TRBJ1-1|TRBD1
CASSQDRGGMNTEAFF
TGCGCCAGCAGCCAAGATCGAGGGGGCATGAACACTGAAGCTTTCTTT
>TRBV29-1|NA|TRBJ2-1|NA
CSVGSPFANNEQFF
TGCAGCGTGGGGAGCCCTTTTGCAAACAATGAGCAGTTCTTC
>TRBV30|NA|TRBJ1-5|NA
CAWSVNAGPQHF
TGTGCCTGGAGTGTAAATGCCGGGCCCCAGCATTTT
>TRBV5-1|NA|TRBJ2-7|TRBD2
CASSLLVQGGYEQYF
TGCGCCAGCAGCTTGTTGGTCCAGGGAGGGTACGAGCAGTACTTC
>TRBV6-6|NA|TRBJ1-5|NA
CASTRGTNQPQHF
TGTGCCAGCACGCGAGGTACCAATCAGCCCCAGCATTTT
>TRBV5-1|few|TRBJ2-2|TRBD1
CASGQGAQNTGELFF
TGCGCCAGCGGACAGGGGGCGCAGAACACCGGGGAGCTGTTTTTT
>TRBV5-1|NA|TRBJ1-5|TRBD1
CASSPRTGPDQPQHF
TGCGCCAGCAGCCCGAGGACAGGGCCAGATCAGCCCCAGCATTTT
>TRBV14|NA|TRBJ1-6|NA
CASSREKGNNSPLHF
TGTGCCAGCAGCCGAGAGAAGGGTAATAATTCACCCCTCCACTTT
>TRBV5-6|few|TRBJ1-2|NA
CASSLDSLGYGYTF
TGTGCCAGCAGCCTAGACTCTCTCGGCTATGGCTACACCTTC
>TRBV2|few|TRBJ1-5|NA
CASRRTENQPQHF
TGTGCCAGCAGGAGGACAGAGAATCAGCCCCAGCATTTT
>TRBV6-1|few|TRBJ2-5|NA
CASKRTAQETQYF
TGTGCCAGCAAAAGGACAGCCCAAGAGACCCAGTACTTC
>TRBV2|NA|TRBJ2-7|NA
CASSTQGYEQYF
TGTGCCAGCAGTACACAGGGATACGAGCAGTACTTC
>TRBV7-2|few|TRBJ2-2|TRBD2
CASSPSGAVGELFF
TGTGCCAGCAGCCCGAGCGGGGCGGTCGGGGAGCTGTTTTTT
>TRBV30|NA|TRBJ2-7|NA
CAWSVGLGSPFSYEQYF
TGTGCCTGGAGTGTGGGTTTGGGGTCCCCCTTCTCCTACGAGCAGTACTTC
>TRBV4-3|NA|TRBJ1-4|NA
CASSQELNEKLFF
TGCGCCAGCAGCCAAGAGCTGAATGAAAAACTGTTTTTT
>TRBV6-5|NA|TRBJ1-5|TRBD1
CASRQQGASNQPQHF
TGTGCCAGCAGACAACAGGGGGCGAGCAATCAGCCCCAGCATTTT